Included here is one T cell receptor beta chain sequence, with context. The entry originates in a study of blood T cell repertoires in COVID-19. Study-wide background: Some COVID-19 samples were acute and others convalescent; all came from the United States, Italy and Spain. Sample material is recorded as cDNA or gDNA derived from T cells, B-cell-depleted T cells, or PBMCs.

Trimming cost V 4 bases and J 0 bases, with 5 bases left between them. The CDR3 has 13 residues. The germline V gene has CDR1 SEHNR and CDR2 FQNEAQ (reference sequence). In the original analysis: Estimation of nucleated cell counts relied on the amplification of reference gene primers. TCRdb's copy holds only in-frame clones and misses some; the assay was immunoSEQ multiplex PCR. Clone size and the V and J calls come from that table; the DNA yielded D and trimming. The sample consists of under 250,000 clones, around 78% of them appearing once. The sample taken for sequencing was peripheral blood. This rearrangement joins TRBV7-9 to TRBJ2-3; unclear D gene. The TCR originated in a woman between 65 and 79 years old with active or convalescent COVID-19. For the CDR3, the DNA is TGTGCCAGCAGCTGGGCTAGCACAGATACGCAGTATTTT. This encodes CASSWASTDTQYF.